A single sample is the source of the 12 T cell receptor beta chains below, sequenced in a study of blood T cells in healthy people across ages. Next came a second PCR, run for roughly 6 to 11 cycles, which used a sample-barcoded 5' primer along with a J-beta primer mix. TCRdb processed the 5' RACE reads anew with MiXCR; each CDR3 protein has one entry. The data show about 670,000 distinct CDR3 sequences, roughly 43% seen once. Sequenced sample: blood. The receptor set was obtained from a man older than 75 in good health.

The J gene is TRBJ2-5, the V gene TRBV5-1; D call uncertain. V lost 0 bases, J lost 2 bases, and 8 bases lay in between. This CDR3 has 14 residues. Germline-derived CDR1 and CDR2 are SGHRS and YFSETQ. The CDR3 DNA reads as TGCGCCAGCAGCTTGGACGTCAGGCAAGAGACCCAGTACTTC. Its translation: CASSLDVRQETQYF.

The rearrangement links TRBV10-3 to TRBJ2-7, with 10 bases fitting TRBD1. Germline assignment: CDR1 ENHRY and CDR2 SYGVKD. This CDR3 contains 14 residues. V lost 4 bases and J lost 7; bases outside the gene matches: 7. CDR3 nucleotides: TGTGCCATCAGTGGTGGACAGGGGGTGGGTGAGCAGTACTTC. It specifies CAISGGQGVGEQYF.

The chain recombines TRBV5-1 with TRBJ2-1; 8 bases are a match to TRBD1. The CDR3 spans 17 residues. V shed 2 bases, J shed 7 bases, and the junction held 14 bases outside the gene matches. Germline CDR1 is SGHRS and CDR2 is YFSETQ. CDR3 sequence (DNA): TGCGCCAGCAGCTTCCTAGCCCGGGACAGGAGGGGAAATGAGCAGTTCTTC. Its protein product is CASSFLARDRRGNEQFF.

The chain recombines TRBV28 with TRBJ2-5, with 7 bases lining up with TRBD2. After removal of 5 bases from V and 1 base from J, the junction contained 7 bases not matched to a gene. Per germline, CDR1 MDHEN and CDR2 SYDVKM. The CDR3 totals 15 residues. The CDR3 nucleotides read TGTGCCAGCAGTGCCGCCGGGACTACCCAAGAGACCCAGTACTTC. This sequence encodes CASSAAGTTQETQYF.

The genes are TRBV6-6 and TRBJ2-4; D possibly corresponds to TRBD1 (6 bases). Matching the DNA end better, TRBJ2-7 makes the J call doubtful. CDR3 length: 15 amino acids. CDR1 is MNHNY, CDR2 SVGAGI, per germline (reference sequence). This chain's CDR3 is CASSYVQGPSYEQYF. CDR3 coding DNA: TGTGCCAGCAGTTACGTACAGGGTCCCTCCTACGAGCAGTACTTC.

In this sample, this clonotype turned up a few times. The chain has TRBV6-5 and TRBJ1-2, with 7 nucleotides matching TRBD1. The germline V gene has CDR1 MNHEY and CDR2 SVGAGI. CDR3 length equals 13 residues. V was clipped by 8 bases and J by 7 bases; unmatched bases: 10. The CDR3 protein is CASAPGQAGGYTF. CDR3 DNA sequence: TGTGCCAGCGCACCCGGACAGGCGGGTGGCTACACCTTC.

The chain carries TRBV6-1 and TRBJ1-4; 7 nucleotides agree with TRBD1. The CDR3 totals 14 residues. Looked up from germline, CDR1 is MNHNS and CDR2 is SASEGT. V lost 6 bases to trimming and J lost 8 bases; unmatched junction nucleotides: 9. This CDR3 is CASRPGQAPEKLFF. The CDR3 nucleotides read TGTGCCAGCAGACCCGGACAGGCGCCAGAAAAACTGTTTTTT.

This clonotype was seen a handful of times. The chain carries TRBV2 and TRBJ2-4, with D unresolved. With 4 bases removed from V and 5 bases from J, the gap between germline ends came to 3 bases. The germline CDR1 and CDR2 sequences are SNHLY and FYNNEI. The CDR3 is 11 amino acids. The CDR3 sequence: CASSVENIQYF. CDR3 coding DNA: TGTGCCAGCAGTGTTGAAAACATTCAGTACTTC.

The chain recombines TRBV29-1 with TRBJ2-1, with 8 bases identical to TRBD2. CDR1 and CDR2 (germline): SQVTM, ANQGSEA. The CDR3 loop spans 14 amino acids. The V gene end was trimmed by 6 bases and the J gene end by 4 bases; junction bases not matched to a gene: 8. CDR3 in amino acids: CSVKAGVAYNEQFF. In DNA form, the CDR3 reads TGCAGCGTGAAAGCGGGAGTGGCTTACAATGAGCAGTTCTTC.

This clonotype has a single count. The rearrangement uses TRBV5-1 and TRBJ1-1; no clear D gene. The CDR3 length is 13 residues. The V gene's germline CDR1 is SGHRS and CDR2 YFSETQ. The V end lost 1 base, the J end lost 8 bases, and 12 bases lay between the germline ends. This chain's CDR3 is CASSLLVSGEAFF. DNA for the CDR3: TGCGCCAGCAGCTTGTTGGTGTCGGGAGAAGCTTTCTTT. Variable domain in full (rest from reference TRBV5-1 and TRBJ1-1): KAGVTQTPRYLIKTRGQQVTLSCSPISGHRSVSWYQQTPGQGLQFLFEYFSETQRNKGNFPGRFSGRQFSNSRSEMNVSTLELGDSALYLCASSLLVSGEAFFGQGTRLTVV.

This chain links TRBV6-5 with TRBJ2-6; D is ambiguous. The V and J ends lost 2 bases and 2 bases respectively, with 4 bases between them. In germline, CDR1 is MNHEY, CDR2 SVGAGI. The CDR3 is made up of 14 amino acids. The CDR3 DNA is TGTGCCAGCAGTTACGGGCCTGGGGCCAACGTCCTGACTTTC. Its translation is CASSYGPGANVLTF.

In regard to this clonotype: One end of the junction does not line up with germline, which may come from a read error. The chain is built from TRBV7-2 and TRBJ1-2; the match to TRBD1 covers 7 bases. This CDR3 is 14 amino acids long. Germline values: CDR1 SGHTA, CDR2 FQGNSA. DNA of the CDR3: TGTGCCAGCAGCTCCGGGACAGAGACTACTGGCTGCACCTTC. It codes for CASSSGTETTGCTF.